Each of the 8 T cell receptor beta chains below was sequenced from the same sample in a study of T cell changes during pregnancy in multiple sclerosis (dated by TCRdb to about 2019). Receptor libraries were prepared by the immunoSEQ multiplex PCR assay. Held by TCRdb, this immuneACCESS table contains in-frame sequences only and omits some clones. Under half of the omission traces to an unresolved V gene where checked; the cause of the rest is unknown. The sample records some 71,000 clones, approximately 91% of which are singletons. The top ten clones comprise more than 1.3% of the sample. The sequenced sample was peripheral blood, obtained in the third trimester of pregnancy. These receptors originate from a female donor with multiple sclerosis, enrolled in a pregnancy study.

The chain is built from TRBV7-2 and TRBJ1-1; 7 nucleotides match TRBD1. The CDR3 has 13 residues. The V segment lost 5 bases and the J segment 7 bases; nucleotides outside the gene matches: 7. The germline gives CDR1 SGHTA, CDR2 FQGNSA. This chain's CDR3 is CASSPDRTIEAFF. DNA of the CDR3: TGTGCCAGCAGCCCGGACAGGACCATTGAAGCTTTCTTT.

The CDR3 protein is CASSLRNQETQYF. The CDR3 DNA is TGTGCCAGCAGCTTGCGGAACCAAGAGACCCAGTACTTC. The chain couples TRBV7-3 to TRBJ2-5; D gene uncertain. V dropped 3 bases and J dropped 0 bases, with 5 bases sitting between them. The CDR3 contains 13 residues. The germline V gene has CDR1 SGHTA and CDR2 FQGTGA.

The chain uses TRBV5-4 and TRBJ2-3; D not certain. Germline values: CDR1 SGHNT, CDR2 YYREEE (reference sequence). The CDR3 extends over 14 amino acids. Trimming cost V 2 bases and J 9 bases, with 16 bases left between them. Written as DNA, the CDR3 is TGTGCCAGCAGCTTAACCCGAAGTGTGGGCACGCAGTATTTT. It codes for CASSLTRSVGTQYF.

This clone was seen only once. The CDR3 is CASPRRGTEAFF. CDR3 sequence (DNA): TGTGCCAGCCCTCGTCGGGGCACTGAAGCTTTCTTT. The chain has TRBV2 and TRBJ1-1; D not resolved. Trimming left V 8 bases short and J 4 bases short, with 11 bases between. The germline V gene encodes CDR1 SNHLY and CDR2 FYNNEI. CDR3 length: 12 amino acids.

This chain connects TRBV9 to TRBJ1-1; maybe TRBD1 (6 bases). Germline V lookup: CDR1 SGDLS, CDR2 YYNGEE. Trimming left V 4 bases short and J 0 bases short, with 13 bases between. The CDR3 runs to 15 residues. The CDR3: CASSPHGTLNTEAFF. CDR3 coding DNA: TGTGCCAGCAGCCCACACGGGACATTGAACACTGAAGCTTTCTTT.

V is TRBV5-1 and J is TRBJ2-3; D is unresolved. Germline V gene data show CDR1 as SGHRS and CDR2 as YFSETQ. This CDR3 spans 16 amino acids. Trimming took 2 bases from V and 6 from J, leaving 19 bases between them. CDR3 amino acids: CASSLSGGPRVDTQYF. The CDR3 DNA reads as TGCGCCAGCAGCTTATCTGGCGGCCCTCGAGTGGATACGCAGTATTTT.

V gene TRBV19 combines with J gene TRBJ1-5; tentatively, D is TRBD1 (6 bases). CDR1 and CDR2 (germline): LNHDA, SQIVND (reference sequence). V dropped 4 bases and J dropped 0 bases, with 16 bases sitting between them. There are 17 residues in the CDR3. Written as DNA, the CDR3 is TGTGCCAGTAGTACCACCGGACAGTCTTATAGCAATCAGCCCCAGCATTTT. Translation: CASSTTGQSYSNQPQHF. Using reference TRBV19 and TRBJ1-5 for the parts outside the CDR3, the full variable domain is DGGITQSPKYLFRKEGQNVTLSCEQNLNHDAMYWYRQDPGQGLRLIYYSQIVNDFQKGDIAEGYSVSREKKESFPLTVTSAQKNPTAFYLCASSTTGQSYSNQPQHFGDGTRLSIL.

The genes are TRBV18 and TRBJ1-1; maybe TRBD1 (6 bases). This CDR3 is 16 amino acids long. With 1 base removed from V and 4 bases from J, the gap between germline ends came to 16 bases. CDR1 and CDR2 from the germline V gene are KGHSH and LQKENI. The CDR3 sequence: CASSPLAEQDSTEAFF. Here the CDR3 DNA reads TGTGCCAGCTCACCACTCGCGGAACAGGACAGCACTGAAGCTTTCTTT.